The entry below gives a single TCR beta chain sequence along with its context. The antigen remains undetermined. The J segment lost 3 bases and the V segment lost 2 bases, leaving 4 bases of the junction unmatched. CDR3 length: 14 residues. CDR1 and CDR2 (germline): SGHNT, YYREEE (reference sequence). Using immunoSEQ multiplex PCR, the repertoire was profiled, and TCRdb retains in-frame clones only, with some absent. This table holds about 14,000 clones, roughly 98% found once. The sample originates from a study of monozygotic twins with cystic fibrosis. Study outcomes and limitations: Low clonality (median about 0.0095) suggested a mostly naive repertoire. Monozygotic CF twins shared more identical nucleotide clonotypes than unrelated patients. Age, concordance and disease severity did not associate with shared CDR3 numbers.

This clonotype originated in a girl between 2 and 10 years old with cystic fibrosis. The J gene is TRBJ1-1, the V gene TRBV5-4; TRBD1 agrees at 7 bases. The specimen was blood. The CDR3 loop is CASSFMDRHTEAFF. CDR3 DNA: TGTGCCAGCAGCTTTATGGACAGGCACACTGAAGCTTTCTTT.